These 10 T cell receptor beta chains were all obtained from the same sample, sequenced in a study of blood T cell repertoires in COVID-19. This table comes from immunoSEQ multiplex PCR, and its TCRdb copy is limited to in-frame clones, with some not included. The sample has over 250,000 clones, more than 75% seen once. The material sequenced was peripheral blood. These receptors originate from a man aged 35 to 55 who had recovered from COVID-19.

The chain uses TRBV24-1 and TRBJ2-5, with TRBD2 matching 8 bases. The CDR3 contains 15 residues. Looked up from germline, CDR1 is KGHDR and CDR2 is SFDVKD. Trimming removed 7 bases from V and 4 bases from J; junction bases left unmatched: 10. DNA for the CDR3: TGTGCCACCAGCTCCACGGGGGGGCCCTCAGAGACCCAGTACTTC. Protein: CATSSTGGPSETQYF.

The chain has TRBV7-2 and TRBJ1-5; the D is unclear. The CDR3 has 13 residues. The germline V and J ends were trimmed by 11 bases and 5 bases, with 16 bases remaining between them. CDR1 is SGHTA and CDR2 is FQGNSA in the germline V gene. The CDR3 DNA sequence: TGTGCCGAGTCGAGAGGGAGAGATCAGCCCCAGCATTTT. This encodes CAESRGRDQPQHF.

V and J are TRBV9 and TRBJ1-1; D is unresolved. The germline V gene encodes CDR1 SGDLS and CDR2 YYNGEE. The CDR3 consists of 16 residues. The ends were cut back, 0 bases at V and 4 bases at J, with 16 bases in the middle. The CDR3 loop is CASSVAPSSAGTEAFF. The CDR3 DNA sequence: TGTGCCAGCAGCGTAGCGCCCAGTTCGGCGGGCACTGAAGCTTTCTTT.

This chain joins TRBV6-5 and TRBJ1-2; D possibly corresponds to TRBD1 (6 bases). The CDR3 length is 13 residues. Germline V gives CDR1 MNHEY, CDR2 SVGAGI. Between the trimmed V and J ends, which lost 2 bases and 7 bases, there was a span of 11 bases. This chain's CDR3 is CASSYTGLAGYTF. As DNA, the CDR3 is TGTGCCAGCAGTTACACAGGGTTAGCTGGCTACACCTTC.

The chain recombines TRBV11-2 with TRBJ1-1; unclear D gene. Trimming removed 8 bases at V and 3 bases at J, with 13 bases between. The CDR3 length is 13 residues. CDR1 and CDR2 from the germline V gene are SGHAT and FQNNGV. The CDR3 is CASGGRPDTEAFF. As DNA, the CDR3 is TGTGCCAGCGGAGGGAGGCCGGACACTGAAGCTTTCTTT.

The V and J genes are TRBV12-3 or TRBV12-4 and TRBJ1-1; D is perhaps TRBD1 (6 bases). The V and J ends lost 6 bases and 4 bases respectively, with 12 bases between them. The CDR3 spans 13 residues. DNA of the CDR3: TGTGCCAGCAGCCCAGGGGTCGGCACTGAAGCTTTCTTT. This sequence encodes CASSPGVGTEAFF.

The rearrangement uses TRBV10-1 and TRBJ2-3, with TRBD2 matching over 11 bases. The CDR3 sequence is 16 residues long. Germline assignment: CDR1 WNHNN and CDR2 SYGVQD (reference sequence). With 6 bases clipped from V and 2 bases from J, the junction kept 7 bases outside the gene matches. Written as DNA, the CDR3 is TGCGCCAGCAGGGACTCTAGCGGGGGGATCACAGATACGCAGTATTTT. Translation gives CASRDSSGGITDTQYF.

This CDR3 reads CASRETRSSYNEQFF. The CDR3 DNA follows: TGCGCCAGCAGAGAAACGCGGAGCTCCTACAATGAGCAGTTCTTC. V is TRBV5-1 and J is TRBJ2-1, with no clear D. The CDR3 runs to 15 residues. The V and J ends lost 5 bases and 0 bases respectively, with 12 bases between them. CDR1 SGHRS and CDR2 YFSETQ come from the germline V gene.

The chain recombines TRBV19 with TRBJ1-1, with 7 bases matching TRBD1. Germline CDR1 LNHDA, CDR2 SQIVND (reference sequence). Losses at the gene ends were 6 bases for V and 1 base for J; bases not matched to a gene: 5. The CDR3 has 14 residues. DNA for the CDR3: TGTGCCAGTAGCACAGGGGCACCGAACACTGAAGCTTTCTTT. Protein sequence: CASSTGAPNTEAFF.

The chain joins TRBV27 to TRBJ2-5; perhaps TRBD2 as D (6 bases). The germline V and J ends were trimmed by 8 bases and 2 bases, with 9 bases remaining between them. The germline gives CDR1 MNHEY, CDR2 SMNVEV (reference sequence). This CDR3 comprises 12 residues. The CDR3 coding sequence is TGTGCCAGCCGGGACTCTCAAGAGACCCAGTACTTC. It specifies CASRDSQETQYF.